This T cell receptor beta chain is drawn from a study of identical twins. CDR3 size: 14 residues. With template switching, a universal primer site was added, and the cDNA carried unique molecular identifiers. TCRdb re-called the 5' RACE reads through MiXCR, storing one row per CDR3 protein. This table holds some 560,000 distinct CDR3 sequences, 7.5% to 10% found once. Details on this clonotype: Antigen: not known.

Findings and limits, study-wide: Partly confounded zero-insertion analyses could result from invariant MAIT and iNKT cells. Researchers reported weaker excess twin sharing in beta out-of-frame sequences.

The sample also formed part of further work on yellow fever vaccine responses in identical twins. As reported in that work: Convergence reportedly seemed to mark part of the twins' vaccine T cell response, with personalization marking the rest.

This TCR was sampled from a woman aged 18-29 years in good health. The chain employs TRBV21-1 and TRBJ2-5; TRBD1 reflects the table's D call only, with no check against the DNA. TRBV21-1 is reported as a pseudogene. The sequenced sample consisted of PBMCs. The CDR3 DNA is TGTGCCAGCAGCGGGGGGTGGTTTGGGGAGACCCAGTACTTC. It is translated as CASSGGWFGETQYF.